This record looks at one T cell receptor beta chain sequence and its context. No antigen is known for it. The data belong to a study of T cell responses to AZD1222 COVID-19 vaccine. The study, taken as a whole, reports: At 160-218 and 743-854, vaccine-associated CD4 TCRs were dominant, and they spanned spike. Baseline testing showed seropositivity in only a handful of AZD1222 recipients. The breadth and depth of Spike-specific TCRs increased once two AZD1222 doses had been given. Clonal diversity may have been underestimated, and the donors were mostly white British, with more females than males.

Germline V CDR1 and CDR2: KGHDR, SFDVKD. This CDR3 spans 13 amino acids. V dropped 2 bases and J dropped 2 bases, with 2 bases sitting between them. Data came from immunoSEQ multiplex PCR; TCRdb stores just in-frame clones and leaves some out. Among some 89,000 clones listed, approximately 88% were seen once. This TCR was sampled from an adult in good health. Sequenced here: peripheral blood, sampled on day 0 of MenACWY control vaccination. V and J are TRBV24-1 and TRBJ2-2; unclear D gene. CDR3 bases: TGTGCCACCAGTGATTACAACACCGGGGAGCTGTTTTTT. It is translated as CATSDYNTGELFF.